The present T cell receptor (beta chain) was sequenced within a study of blood T cell repertoires in COVID-19. Study in general: In each case, the material was cDNA or gDNA derived from T cells, B-cell-depleted T cells, or PBMCs.

CDR3 length: 15 residues. The V and J ends lost 5 bases and 3 bases, in that order; junction bases with no gene match: 6. The germline gives CDR1 SEHNR, CDR2 FQNEAQ (reference sequence). Profiling relied on immunoSEQ multiplex PCR, and the TCRdb table lists in-frame clones only, not all of them. This table has 390,000 or so clones, more than 80% appearing once. The chain joins TRBV7-9 to TRBJ1-1; 10 bases are shared with TRBD1. Sequenced sample: PBMCs or T cells enriched from blood (not recorded which). The receptor comes from a man aged 18 to 29 who had recovered from COVID-19. CDR3 in DNA: TGTGCCAGCAGCCGACAGGGGGCCGGGGACACTGAAGCTTTCTTT. Residues: CASSRQGAGDTEAFF.